Below are 32 T cell receptor beta chains sequenced from a single sample in a study of T cell repertoires in cytomegalovirus infection. TCRdb reprocessed the reads with MiXCR, giving one entry per CDR3 protein. The data contain 200,000 to 300,000 distinct CDR3 sequences, approximately 10% of them singletons. The sequenced sample consisted of PBMCs. The receptor set was obtained from a human donor in good health (CMV status not recorded). Some clones in this sample may be carry-over from other donors' samples.

This clonotype was seen many times. V usage is TRBV12-5 and J usage is TRBJ2-5; no definite D call. The V and J ends lost 4 bases and 7 bases respectively, with 10 bases between them. There are 12 residues in the CDR3. Germline CDR1 reads LGHNT; CDR2 reads FRNRAP. The CDR3, as DNA: TGTGCTAGTGGTTCGAAACTTGGGACCCAGTACTTC. It codes for CASGSKLGTQYF.

In this sample, this clonotype turned up many times. The chain combines TRBV7-3 with TRBJ2-3; D not certain. The CDR3 spans 14 residues. Between the trimmed V and J ends, which lost 7 bases and 3 bases, there was a span of 14 bases. Per germline, CDR1 SGHTA and CDR2 FQGTGA. The CDR3 loop is CASTALKLTDTQYF. The CDR3 region has the DNA TGTGCCAGCACCGCGCTGAAGTTGACAGATACGCAGTATTTT.

This clonotype was observed a few times. The rearrangement uses TRBV11-3 and TRBJ2-1, with 8 bases aligning to TRBD2. Germline V CDR1 and CDR2: SGHNT, YENEEA. The CDR3 length is 15 residues. V was clipped by 5 bases and J by 10 bases; unmatched bases: 13. In DNA, the CDR3 is TGTGCCAGCAGCCACTACGGGCGGGGGGCCCAGGAGCAGTTCTTC. Protein: CASSHYGRGAQEQFF.

This clonotype appeared a few times. V and J are TRBV6-2 or TRBV6-3 and TRBJ2-7, with D possibly TRBD2 on 6 matching bases. Deletions cut 5 bases from V and 5 bases from J, with 13 bases between. The length of the CDR3 is 13 residues. Germline CDR1 MNHEY, CDR2 SVGEGT. Here the CDR3 reads CASSRGNPNEQYF. The CDR3 DNA sequence: TGTGCCAGCAGTCGCGGGAACCCGAACGAGCAGTACTTC.

This clonotype was counted between two and nine times. The gene calls are TRBV18 and TRBJ1-6; 8 positions match TRBD1. V gave up 1 base and J gave up 6 bases; unmatched junction bases: 2. Germline values: CDR1 KGHSH, CDR2 LQKENI. The length of the CDR3 is 15 residues. The CDR3 DNA reads as TGTGCCAGCTCACCACGGGGACAGGTTAATTCACCCCTCCACTTT. It translates to CASSPRGQVNSPLHF.

The rearrangement uses TRBV6-4 and TRBJ1-2; D ambiguous. The CDR3 has 12 residues. The germline V and J ends were trimmed by 2 bases and 8 bases, with 9 bases remaining between them. Germline loops: CDR1 MRHNA, CDR2 SNTAGT. The CDR3 sequence: CASSDLVGGYTF. The CDR3 DNA sequence: TGTGCCAGCAGTGACCTCGTCGGGGGCTACACCTTC.

In its sample, this clonotype was seen many times. The chain has TRBV12-3 or TRBV12-4 and TRBJ2-1; TRBD1 matches 9 bases. V was pared by 4 bases and J by 10 bases, with 8 bases of the junction left unmatched. This CDR3 contains 14 residues. CDR3 protein: CASSSPGQGKEQFF. The CDR3 nucleotides are TGTGCCAGCAGTTCACCGGGACAGGGCAAGGAGCAGTTCTTC.

This clonotype appeared many times. The chain is built from TRBV24-1 and TRBJ2-5; D perhaps matches TRBD1 (5 bases). With 4 bases removed from V and 3 bases from J, the gap between germline ends came to 8 bases. The germline V gene has CDR1 KGHDR and CDR2 SFDVKD. CDR3 size: 13 residues. DNA for the CDR3: TGTGCCACCAGTGACGGCAGGGAAGAGACCCAGTACTTC. It translates to CATSDGREETQYF.

This clonotype was observed many times. The genes are TRBV7-8 and TRBJ2-2; D is unresolved. Looked up from germline, CDR1 is SGHVS and CDR2 is FQNEAQ. This CDR3 is built from 11 residues. The V and J ends lost 4 bases and 6 bases respectively, with 3 bases between them. CDR3 sequence (DNA): TGTGCCAGCAGCTGGCCCGGGGAGCTGTTTTTT. Amino acids: CASSWPGELFF.

The sample holds a few counts of this clonotype. The genes are TRBV30 and TRBJ2-1; D is possibly TRBD1 (5 bases). Germline values: CDR1 GTSNPN, CDR2 SVGIG (reference sequence). The CDR3 loop spans 13 amino acids. Trimming removed 0 bases at V and 9 bases at J, with 12 bases between. The CDR3 spells CAWSVFPQGEQFF. The CDR3 nucleotides read TGTGCCTGGAGTGTATTCCCCCAGGGTGAGCAGTTCTTC.

This clonotype was observed at least ten times. V gene TRBV7-2 combines with J gene TRBJ1-2; no clear D. The CDR3 extends over 14 amino acids. V lost 1 base, J lost 4 bases, and 10 bases lay in between. Germline loops: CDR1 SGHTA, CDR2 FQGNSA. CDR3 region: CASSLERQSYGYTF. In DNA, the CDR3 is TGTGCCAGCAGCTTAGAGCGGCAGAGCTATGGCTACACCTTC.

This clonotype appeared many times. J is TRBJ2-3 and V is TRBV7-2; the D is unclear. The V end lost 5 bases, the J end lost 7 bases, and 19 bases lay between the germline ends. CDR3 length: 15 residues. The germline CDR1 and CDR2 sequences are SGHTA and FQGNSA. This CDR3 is CASSQDTTVVNTQYF. The DNA of the CDR3 is TGTGCCAGCAGCCAAGACACAACTGTCGTTAATACGCAGTATTTT.

This clonotype occurred a few times. The chain couples TRBV7-6 to TRBJ2-2; 8 bases align to TRBD1. The trim removed 2 bases at V and 4 bases at J, leaving 6 bases unmatched. There are 16 residues in the CDR3. Per the germline V gene, CDR1 is SGHVS and CDR2 is FNYEAQ. CDR3 amino acids: CASSLQGAYGTGELFF. The CDR3 DNA is TGTGCCAGCAGCTTACAGGGGGCGTATGGCACCGGGGAGCTGTTTTTT.

The chain joins TRBV6-2 or TRBV6-3 to TRBJ2-2; TRBD1 aligns across 7 bases. The CDR3 is 17 amino acids. The germline V gene has CDR1 MNHEY and CDR2 SVGEGT. V lost 5 bases and J lost 4; bases outside the gene matches: 13. The CDR3 coding sequence is TGTGCCAGCAGTCCCGCTCCGACAGGGTCGAGCACCGGGGAGCTGTTTTTT. Translated, it gives CASSPAPTGSSTGELFF.

This clonotype was counted a few times. This chain joins TRBV7-2 and TRBJ2-7; 8 positions agree with TRBD2. CDR1 is SGHTA and CDR2 is FQGNSA in the germline V gene. With 5 bases clipped from V and 5 bases from J, the junction kept 14 bases outside the gene matches. This CDR3 region has 16 residues. CDR3 residues: CASSTRVSAGDHEQYF. CDR3 sequence (DNA): TGTGCCAGCAGCACCCGGGTCTCAGCGGGGGATCACGAGCAGTACTTC.

This clonotype has a count of ten or more. The V and J genes are TRBV7-2 and TRBJ1-1; D gene unclear. The CDR3 loop spans 14 amino acids. The germline gives CDR1 SGHTA, CDR2 FQGNSA. Trimming stripped 4 bases from V and 5 bases from J, with 14 bases between. CDR3 in amino acids: CASSSNTPGTEAFF. CDR3 nucleotides: TGTGCCAGCAGCTCCAATACACCGGGGACTGAAGCTTTCTTT.

Ten or more counts support this clonotype. V gene TRBV7-2 combines with J gene TRBJ2-7, with D hard to call. Germline CDR1 reads SGHTA; CDR2 reads FQGNSA. Trimming cost V 2 bases and J 0 bases, with 8 bases left between them. The length of the CDR3 is 14 residues. CDR3 sequence reads: CASSLQDLSYEQYF. DNA of the CDR3: TGTGCCAGCAGCTTACAGGACCTCTCCTACGAGCAGTACTTC.

This clonotype was seen at least ten times. The rearrangement joins TRBV7-6 to TRBJ2-3; 8 nucleotides line up with TRBD2. The germline gives CDR1 SGHVS, CDR2 FNYEAQ. The trim removed 4 bases at V and 3 bases at J, leaving 6 bases unmatched. This CDR3 has 15 residues. Here the CDR3 reads CASSSLSGSTDTQYF. DNA for the CDR3: TGTGCCAGCAGCTCCCTAAGCGGGAGTACAGATACGCAGTATTTT.

In its sample, this clonotype was seen many times. V gene TRBV19 combines with J gene TRBJ1-3; D gene unclear. The CDR3 runs 14 residues. Germline assignment: CDR1 LNHDA and CDR2 SQIVND (reference sequence). Trimming removed 6 bases from V and 4 bases from J, with 13 bases in between. CDR3 region: CASRRDMEGNTIYF. As DNA, the CDR3 is TGTGCCAGTAGACGTGACATGGAAGGAAACACCATATATTTT.

This clonotype was observed at least ten times. This chain joins TRBV6-2 or TRBV6-3 and TRBJ1-5; 7 bases are shared with TRBD1. Germline loops: CDR1 MNHEY, CDR2 SVGEGT. This CDR3 region has 16 residues. The junction had 11 bases not matched to a gene; V was cut back by 3 bases and J by 6 bases. CDR3 in amino acids: CASSYRLTGRSQPQHF. The CDR3 DNA reads as TGTGCCAGCAGTTATCGTTTGACAGGGAGAAGTCAGCCCCAGCATTTT.

This clonotype showed up many times. The CDR3 region is CASSLSGQGGDIQYF. CDR3 nucleotides: TGTGCCAGCAGCCTATCGGGACAGGGGGGGGACATTCAGTACTTC. The chain has TRBV28 and TRBJ2-4; TRBD1 aligns across 11 bases. With 6 bases clipped from V and 8 bases from J, the junction kept 9 bases outside the gene matches. CDR3 length equals 15 residues. CDR1 is MDHEN, CDR2 SYDVKM, per germline.

This clonotype came up a few times. The genes are TRBV5-1 and TRBJ1-1, with TRBD1 as a possible D gene (5 bases). The CDR3 totals 13 residues. The V end was cut by 6 bases, the J end by 1 base, with 10 bases between. Per germline, CDR1 SGHRS and CDR2 YFSETQ. The CDR3 sequence: CASKRDPNTEAFF. The CDR3, as DNA: TGCGCCAGCAAGCGGGACCCGAACACTGAAGCTTTCTTT. Full variable domain (remainder filled in from reference TRBV5-1 and TRBJ1-1): KAGVTQTPRYLIKTRGQQVTLSCSPISGHRSVSWYQQTPGQGLQFLFEYFSETQRNKGNFPGRFSGRQFSNSRSEMNVSTLELGDSALYLCASKRDPNTEAFFGQGTRLTVV.

This clonotype has a count of ten or more. The V call is TRBV7-2, the J call TRBJ1-1; 11 nucleotides align to TRBD1. CDR3 length equals 16 residues. From germline, CDR1 is SGHTA and CDR2 FQGNSA. The V and J ends lost 5 bases and 4 bases, in that order; junction bases with no gene match: 9. The CDR3 coding sequence is TGTGCCAGCAGCACGGACAGGGGGCGCGAAAGCACTGAAGCTTTCTTT. This sequence encodes CASSTDRGRESTEAFF.

The V and J genes are TRBV7-3 and TRBJ1-1; D remains unclear. CDR3 length equals 15 residues. V was clipped by 2 bases and J by 1 base, with 11 bases between them. The germline gives CDR1 SGHTA, CDR2 FQGTGA. This CDR3 reads CASSLHDGWNTEAFF. The DNA of the CDR3 is TGTGCCAGCAGCTTACATGACGGATGGAACACTGAAGCTTTCTTT.

This clonotype was detected many times. This chain links TRBV11-2 with TRBJ1-2; tentatively, D is TRBD1 (6 bases). Germline V gives CDR1 SGHAT, CDR2 FQNNGV. The CDR3 runs 14 residues. V gave up 8 bases and J gave up 2 bases, with 15 bases separating them. In nucleotides, the CDR3 is TGTGCCAGCTCACAAAGTACAGGGAACTATGGCTACACCTTC. Amino acid sequence: CASSQSTGNYGYTF.

The table lists this clonotype with a few counts. The chain recombines TRBV7-3 with TRBJ2-2; 9 positions match TRBD1. The V gene's germline CDR1 is SGHTA and CDR2 FQGTGA. The CDR3 loop spans 16 amino acids. Trimming took 2 bases from V and 5 from J; bases not matched to a gene: 6. CDR3 sequence: CASSLGTGIDTGELFF. Here the CDR3 DNA reads TGTGCCAGCAGCTTAGGGACAGGGATTGATACCGGGGAGCTGTTTTTT.

This clonotype occurred many times. The chain joins TRBV7-8 to TRBJ1-4; no reliable D call. Per the germline V gene, CDR1 is SGHVS and CDR2 is FQNEAQ. V gave up 5 bases and J gave up 7 bases, with 11 bases separating them. There are 13 residues in the CDR3. The CDR3 DNA reads TGTGCCAGCAGCCCAACAGAGCTTGAAAAACTGTTTTTT. Translated: CASSPTELEKLFF.

This clonotype was observed at least ten times. Here the CDR3 reads CASSPESAGNTIYF. The CDR3, as DNA: TGTGCCAGCAGCCCCGAAAGTGCTGGAAACACCATATATTTT. The chain links TRBV11-2 to TRBJ1-3; D gene uncertain. The V gene lost 5 bases and the J gene lost 2 bases, with 10 bases spanning the gap. The V gene's germline CDR1 is SGHAT and CDR2 FQNNGV. This CDR3 region has 14 residues.

This clonotype was counted only a few times. This rearrangement joins TRBV11-2 to TRBJ1-1; 7 nucleotides line up with TRBD1. The CDR3 length is 18 residues. V was pared by 3 bases and J by 1 base, with 14 bases of the junction left unmatched. Germline lookup yields CDR1 SGHAT and CDR2 FQNNGV. DNA for the CDR3: TGTGCCAGCAGCTTCCGAATATTATCCGGGACAGAGAACACTGAAGCTTTCTTT. Its translation: CASSFRILSGTENTEAFF.

This clonotype was seen more than once but under ten times. The V and J genes are TRBV11-2 and TRBJ2-1, with 8 bases lining up with TRBD2. In germline, CDR1 is SGHAT, CDR2 FQNNGV. The CDR3 spans 15 residues. V lost 2 bases, J lost 4 bases, and 4 bases stayed unmatched. This CDR3 reads CASSLRAGEYNEQFF. In nucleotides, the CDR3 is TGTGCCAGCAGCTTACGAGCGGGGGAGTACAATGAGCAGTTCTTC.

The V gene is TRBV28, the J gene TRBJ2-3; the match to TRBD2 covers 7 bases. Germline V lookup: CDR1 MDHEN, CDR2 SYDVKM. This CDR3 contains 12 residues. With V trimmed by 9 bases and J by 3 bases, 3 bases remained unmatched. The CDR3 DNA sequence: TGTGCCAGTAAGCGGGGTACAGATACGCAGTATTTT. Translation gives CASKRGTDTQYF.

Many counts were recorded for this clonotype. The V and J genes are TRBV20-1 and TRBJ2-5; weak D call: TRBD2 (5 bases). The V end lost 0 bases, the J end lost 3 bases, and 20 bases lay between the germline ends. The CDR3 runs 17 residues. Germline-derived CDR1 and CDR2 are DFQATT and SNEGSKA (reference sequence). As DNA, the CDR3 is TGCAGTGCTAGAGATGGTAGCGCGGTGGAGGAGAAAGAGACCCAGTACTTC. The encoded protein is CSARDGSAVEEKETQYF.